Below, 5 T cell receptor beta chains from the same sample are listed, as sequenced in a study of blood T cell repertoires in COVID-19. Profiling relied on immunoSEQ multiplex PCR, and the TCRdb table lists in-frame clones only, not all of them. The repertoire holds roughly 50,000 clones, with approximately 87% as singletons. The sample was peripheral blood. The receptors stem from a human donor in a cohort sampled during active COVID-19.

The CDR3 DNA reads TGTGCCAGCAGTGAAGCGGGGGCAGGGGCGCTGGAGACCCAGTACTTC. This translates into CASSEAGAGALETQYF. The chain uses TRBV2 and TRBJ2-5; weak D call: TRBD1 (6 bases). V gave up 0 bases and J gave up 5 bases, with 16 bases separating them. The CDR3 is 16 residues long. The germline CDR1 and CDR2 sequences are SNHLY and FYNNEI.

The V gene is TRBV5-1, the J gene TRBJ2-7; D perhaps matches TRBD1 (7 bases). The V gene's germline CDR1 is SGHRS and CDR2 YFSETQ. There are 15 residues in the CDR3. V was pared by 3 bases and J by 3 bases, with 16 bases between. CDR3 residues: CASSSQRRDSYEQYF. The CDR3, as DNA: TGCGCCAGCAGCTCCCAAAGGCGGGACAGCTACGAGCAGTACTTC.

The rearrangement uses TRBV7-2 and TRBJ1-5, with no clear D. Deletions cut 5 bases from V and 4 bases from J, with 15 bases between. The CDR3 loop spans 15 amino acids. Per germline, CDR1 SGHTA and CDR2 FQGNSA. CDR3 bases: TGTGCCAGCAGCGACCGCGGCAACGGGAATCAGCCCCAGCATTTT. Residues: CASSDRGNGNQPQHF.

CDR3 sequence: CASSEGGDSNQPQHF. In nucleotides, the CDR3 is TGTGCCAGCAGTGAGGGGGGGGATAGCAATCAGCCCCAGCATTTT. The chain links TRBV2 to TRBJ1-5; a weak D match, TRBD1 (5 bases). The V end was cut by 3 bases, the J end by 0 bases, with 9 bases between. CDR1 and CDR2 (germline): SNHLY, FYNNEI. This CDR3 contains 15 residues.

This rearrangement joins TRBV6-5 to TRBJ2-7; maybe TRBD2 (5 bases). Germline CDR1 and CDR2: MNHEY and SVGAGI. The CDR3 extends over 14 amino acids. The V and J ends lost 2 bases and 2 bases respectively, with 10 bases between them. The CDR3 DNA sequence: TGTGCCAGCAGTTACGCGGGCCCAACCTACGAGCAGTACTTC. It specifies CASSYAGPTYEQYF.